The 13 T cell receptor beta chains given below trace back to one sample, sequenced in a study of cytomegalovirus exposure and HLA in healthy donors. Primers: 60 Vbeta forward and 13 Jbeta reverse. The method was immunoSEQ multiplex PCR; TCRdb's version includes in-frame clones alone and lacks a portion of them. This table has approximately 240,000 clones, around 80% appearing once. Sample: PBMCs. These receptors were obtained from a woman in her fifties or sixties in good health and CMV-seropositive.

This CDR3 is CASSIATGGTDTQYF. DNA for the CDR3: TGTGCCAGTAGTATAGCTACGGGGGGGACAGATACGCAGTATTTT. This chain connects TRBV19 to TRBJ2-3; 8 bases match TRBD2. J gave up 3 bases and V 1 base, and 3 bases lay outside the gene matches. Looked up from germline, CDR1 is LNHDA and CDR2 is SQIVND (reference sequence). The CDR3 totals 15 residues.

This chain uses TRBV7-2 with TRBJ1-2, with D tentatively TRBD1 (5 bases). Deletions cut 5 bases from V and 5 bases from J, with 18 bases between. The germline gives CDR1 SGHTA, CDR2 FQGNSA. CDR3 length: 15 amino acids. DNA of the CDR3: TGTGCCAGCAGCGGAGGCGGGGCTAATTCGTATGGCTACACCTTC. Translation gives CASSGGGANSYGYTF.

The J gene is TRBJ2-2, the V gene TRBV7-8; possibly TRBD1 for D (5 bases). Germline V gives CDR1 SGHVS, CDR2 FQNEAQ. CDR3 length: 17 amino acids. The germline V and J ends were trimmed by 1 base and 4 bases, with 16 bases remaining between them. The CDR3 loop is CASSLVRQTRITGELFF. For the CDR3, the DNA is TGTGCCAGCAGCTTAGTGCGACAGACGCGAATCACCGGGGAGCTGTTTTTT. Complete variable domain (other parts from reference TRBV7-8 and TRBJ2-2): GAGVSQSPRYKVAKRGQDVALRCDPISGHVSLFWYQQALGQGPEFLTYFQNEAQLDKSGLPSDRFFAERPEGSVSTLKIQRTQQEDSAVYLCASSLVRQTRITGELFFGEGSRLTVL.

The chain has TRBV7-3 and TRBJ1-2; 8 nucleotides match TRBD1. Germline V CDR1 and CDR2: SGHTA, FQGTGA. Germline trimming cut 5 bases from V and 8 bases from J; bases unmatched to any gene: 7. CDR3 size: 13 residues. CDR3 nucleotide sequence: TGTGCCAGCAGCAAGTTCGACAGGGGAGGCTACACCTTC. Translating gives CASSKFDRGGYTF.

J is TRBJ2-1 and V is TRBV5-1; perhaps TRBD2 as D (5 bases). V lost 3 bases, J lost 6 bases, and 10 bases lay in between. CDR3 size: 13 residues. Germline V gene sequence: CDR1 SGHRS, CDR2 YFSETQ. In nucleotides, the CDR3 is TGCGCCAGCAGCTGGACTTCATCCAATGAGCAGTTCTTC. This translates into CASSWTSSNEQFF.

The chain couples TRBV9 to TRBJ2-1, with 9 positions matching TRBD2. The CDR3 spans 18 residues. The germline V gene encodes CDR1 SGDLS and CDR2 YYNGEE. V shed 0 bases and J 3 bases; nucleotides not matched to a gene: 10. The CDR3 sequence: CASSVGGSGSGGYNEQFF. In DNA form, the CDR3 reads TGTGCCAGCAGCGTAGGAGGTAGCGGGAGTGGTGGCTACAATGAGCAGTTCTTC.

This clone was observed a handful of times. This chain links TRBV15 with TRBJ1-4; D might be TRBD1 (6 bases). Trimming cost V 0 bases and J 7 bases, with 15 bases left between them. Germline V gene lookup returns CDR1 LNHNV and CDR2 YYDKDF (reference sequence). This CDR3 contains 16 residues. CDR3 region: CATSREGGPAAEKLFF. The CDR3 DNA reads TGTGCCACCAGCAGAGAAGGGGGACCCGCCGCTGAAAAACTGTTTTTT.

The V call is TRBV11-2, the J call TRBJ1-1; no clear D. The CDR3 covers 12 residues. The germline V gene has CDR1 SGHAT and CDR2 FQNNGV. The V and J ends lost 0 bases and 7 bases respectively, with 6 bases between them. The CDR3 DNA reads TGTGCCAGCAGCTTAGATGGCTTTGAAGCTTTCTTT. This gives the protein CASSLDGFEAFF.

V and J are TRBV7-9 and TRBJ1-1; D remains unclear. Trimming cost V 5 bases and J 4 bases, with 14 bases left between them. Germline loops: CDR1 SEHNR, CDR2 FQNEAQ (reference sequence). The CDR3 sequence is 14 residues long. The CDR3 is CASSLDTFRTEAFF. The CDR3 coding sequence is TGTGCCAGCAGCCTTGACACCTTCCGCACTGAAGCTTTCTTT.

The chain has TRBV30 and TRBJ1-4; the D gene is possibly TRBD1 (5 bases). The CDR3 length is 14 residues. CDR1 GTSNPN and CDR2 SVGIG come from the germline V gene (reference sequence). The germline V and J ends were trimmed by 0 bases and 8 bases, with 13 bases remaining between them. The CDR3 loop is CAWSVRGVSEKLFF. The CDR3, as DNA: TGTGCCTGGAGTGTACGGGGGGTGAGCGAAAAACTGTTTTTT.

On this clone: The germline gene is not matched at one end of the junction; a read error may be the cause. The chain carries TRBV11-2 and TRBJ1-2; weak D call: TRBD1 (5 bases). CDR1 SGHAT and CDR2 FQNNGV come from the germline V gene. The CDR3 is made up of 12 amino acids. CDR3 nucleotides: TGTGCCAGCAGCTTAGCTAAGGGGCATCCCCACTTC. Amino acid sequence: CASSLAKGHPHF.

The V call is TRBV30, the J call TRBJ2-1; 10 positions agree with TRBD2. Losses at the gene ends were 4 bases for V and 7 bases for J; bases not matched to a gene: 4. The CDR3 sequence is 13 residues long. CDR1 is GTSNPN, CDR2 SVGIG, per germline (reference sequence). The CDR3: CAWTSGRGNEQFF. DNA for the CDR3: TGTGCCTGGACTAGCGGGAGAGGGAATGAGCAGTTCTTC.

This rearrangement joins TRBV29-1 to TRBJ1-2; D is ambiguous. CDR3 size: 9 residues. Trimming took off 3 bases at V and 8 bases at J, with 4 bases between the two ends. Germline CDR1 and CDR2: SQVTM and ANQGSEA. The CDR3 region has the DNA TGCAGCGTTGATCCGGGCTACACCTTC. Its protein product is CSVDPGYTF. The full variable domain, its missing parts supplied by reference TRBV29-1 and TRBJ1-2, is SAVISQKPSRDICQRGTSLTIQCQVDSQVTMMFWYRQQPGQSLTLIATANQGSEATYESGFVIDKFPISRPNLTFSTLTVSNMSPEDSSIYLCSVDPGYTFGSGTRLTVV.